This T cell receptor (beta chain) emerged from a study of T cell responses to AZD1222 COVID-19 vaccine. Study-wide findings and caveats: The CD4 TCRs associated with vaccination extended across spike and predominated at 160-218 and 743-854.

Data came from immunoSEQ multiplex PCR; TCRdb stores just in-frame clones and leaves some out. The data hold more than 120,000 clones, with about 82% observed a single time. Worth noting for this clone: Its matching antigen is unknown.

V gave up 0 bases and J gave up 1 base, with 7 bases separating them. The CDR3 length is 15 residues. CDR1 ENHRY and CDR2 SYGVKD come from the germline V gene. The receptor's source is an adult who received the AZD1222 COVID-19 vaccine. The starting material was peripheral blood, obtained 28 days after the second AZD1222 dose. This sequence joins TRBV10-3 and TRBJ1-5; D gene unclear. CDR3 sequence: CAISESDGSNQPQHF. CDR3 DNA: TGTGCCATCAGTGAGTCGGACGGGAGCAATCAGCCCCAGCATTTT.